Following are 27 T cell receptor beta chains from one sample sequenced in a study of cytomegalovirus exposure and HLA in healthy donors. In the PCR, 60 Vbeta and 13 Jbeta primers were used. The protocol was immunoSEQ multiplex PCR, while the TCRdb copy is restricted to in-frame clones and leaves out a portion. The sample carries around 120,000 clones, about 79% recorded once. Sequences were obtained from PBMCs. The receptors derive from a middle-aged man in good health and CMV-seronegative.

The chain recombines TRBV7-9 with TRBJ2-7; TRBD2 agrees at 8 bases. Germline V CDR1 and CDR2: SEHNR, FQNEAQ (reference sequence). Trimming took 5 bases from V and 7 from J; bases not matched to a gene: 16. CDR3 size: 16 residues. In nucleotides, the CDR3 is TGTGCCAGCAGCCCTCTCCAGGTCAGGCGCGGGGGGGAGCAGTACTTC. Protein: CASSPLQVRRGGEQYF.

The gene calls are TRBV7-9 and TRBJ2-7, with 8 bases that match TRBD2. Germline V gives CDR1 SEHNR, CDR2 FQNEAQ (reference sequence). The CDR3 is 14 residues long. J was trimmed by 3 bases and V by 5 bases; bases with no gene match: 6. For the CDR3, the DNA is TGTGCCAGCAGCCGAGCGGGGGCCCTCTACGAGCAGTACTTC. This translates into CASSRAGALYEQYF.

The gene calls are TRBV18 and TRBJ2-5, with TRBD2 identical over 10 bases. The CDR3 spans 14 residues. Germline V lookup: CDR1 KGHSH, CDR2 LQKENI. Trimming cost V 2 bases and J 4 bases; bases outside gene matches: 1. The CDR3 is CASSPERGGETQYF. Here the CDR3 DNA reads TGTGCCAGCTCACCAGAGCGGGGGGGAGAGACCCAGTACTTC.

The V call is TRBV5-1, the J call TRBJ1-5; D is perhaps TRBD1 (6 bases). Deletions cut 4 bases from V and 1 base from J, with 9 bases between. CDR1 is SGHRS and CDR2 is YFSETQ in the germline V gene. The CDR3 is made up of 14 amino acids. The CDR3: CASSPDRSNQPQHF. The DNA for the CDR3 is TGCGCCAGCAGCCCTGACAGGAGCAATCAGCCCCAGCATTTT. The variable domain in full, completed from reference TRBV5-1 and TRBJ1-5, reads KAGVTQTPRYLIKTRGQQVTLSCSPISGHRSVSWYQQTPGQGLQFLFEYFSETQRNKGNFPGRFSGRQFSNSRSEMNVSTLELGDSALYLCASSPDRSNQPQHFGDGTRLSIL.

This chain joins TRBV11-1 and TRBJ1-2; 9 bases are shared with TRBD1. V gave up 3 bases and J gave up 0 bases; unmatched junction bases: 11. The CDR3 contains 18 residues. Germline values: CDR1 SGHAT, CDR2 FQDESV (reference sequence). The CDR3 DNA follows: TGTGCCAGCAGCTTTGCTGGGACAGGGTGGTCTTCTAACTATGGCTACACCTTC. Its protein product is CASSFAGTGWSSNYGYTF.

The chain joins TRBV5-1 to TRBJ1-1, with TRBD1 matching over 7 bases. The CDR3 loop spans 15 amino acids. V dropped 4 bases and J dropped 8; count of bases not matched to a gene: 14. The germline V gene encodes CDR1 SGHRS and CDR2 YFSETQ. CDR3 amino acids: CASSQNIGTAKEAFF. The DNA for the CDR3 is TGCGCCAGCAGCCAGAATATAGGGACAGCCAAGGAAGCTTTCTTT.

This sequence joins TRBV5-6 and TRBJ1-6, with 9 bases identical to TRBD1. Germline CDR1 and CDR2: SGHDT and YYEEEE. V was clipped by 3 bases and J by 7 bases; unmatched bases: 8. CDR3 size: 16 residues. The CDR3 nucleotides read TGTGCCAGCAGCTCTATAACGGACAGGGGAAATTCACCCCTCCACTTT. It encodes CASSSITDRGNSPLHF.

The J gene is TRBJ1-2, the V gene TRBV6-5; possible D gene TRBD1, 5 bases. The CDR3 is made up of 12 amino acids. Trimming took 6 bases from V and 5 from J, leaving 10 bases between them. CDR1 and CDR2 from the germline V gene are MNHEY and SVGAGI. The DNA of the CDR3 is TGTGCCAGCAGCCAAAGGGGATATGGCTACACCTTC. It translates to CASSQRGYGYTF.

The J gene is TRBJ2-1, the V gene TRBV2; D is perhaps TRBD1 (7 bases). This CDR3 has 13 residues. Germline lookup yields CDR1 SNHLY and CDR2 FYNNEI. Between the trimmed V and J ends, which lost 6 bases and 7 bases, there was a span of 13 bases. DNA for the CDR3: TGTGCCAGCAGCAGGGGGGAGGCGAATGAGCAGTTCTTC. The encoded protein is CASSRGEANEQFF.

The chain joins TRBV7-2 to TRBJ1-4; D uncertain. This CDR3 region has 14 residues. CDR1 SGHTA and CDR2 FQGNSA come from the germline V gene. Trimming removed 1 base from V and 7 bases from J, with 10 bases in between. CDR3 residues: CASSLVPFGEKLFF. In nucleotides, the CDR3 is TGTGCCAGCAGCTTAGTTCCGTTCGGTGAAAAACTGTTTTTT.

The chain combines TRBV13 with TRBJ1-4; 7 positions match TRBD1. CDR3 size: 14 residues. Germline loops: CDR1 PRHDT, CDR2 FYEKMQ (reference sequence). Trimming at V came to 5 bases and at J to 9 bases, leaving 9 bases not matched to a gene. The CDR3 DNA reads as TGTGCCAGCAGCCCCCGGGACAGCGGCAAAAAACTGTTTTTT. Protein product: CASSPRDSGKKLFF.

There are a few counts of this clone. The chain combines TRBV25-1 with TRBJ2-7, with 7 nucleotides matching TRBD1. J was trimmed by 6 bases and V by 4 bases; bases with no gene match: 15. The CDR3 extends over 16 amino acids. Germline assignment: CDR1 MGHDK and CDR2 SYGVNS. CDR3 nucleotides: TGTGCCAGCAGTGGATCCTGGACAGGCGCTGTAGGCGAGCAGTACTTC. It yields the protein CASSGSWTGAVGEQYF.

This clone has a handful of counts. This sequence joins TRBV10-2 and TRBJ1-1; TRBD1 matches 7 bases. The CDR3 covers 15 residues. In germline, CDR1 is WSHSY, CDR2 SAAADI. With 7 bases clipped from V and 8 bases from J, the junction kept 16 bases outside the gene matches. The CDR3 DNA is TGCGCCAGCATCCAATACAGGGGAGGAGGGATCGAAGCTTTCTTT. Its translation is CASIQYRGGGIEAFF.

The rearrangement links TRBV28 to TRBJ1-5, with a possible D match to TRBD1 (6 bases). V was shortened by 6 bases and J by 0 bases, with 6 bases between the two germline ends. Germline V gene lookup returns CDR1 MDHEN and CDR2 SYDVKM. The CDR3 length is 13 residues. For the CDR3, the DNA is TGTGCCAGCAGACAGGGTAGCAATCAGCCCCAGCATTTT. It yields the protein CASRQGSNQPQHF.

The chain carries TRBV5-4 and TRBJ1-1; perhaps TRBD1 as D (5 bases). V was cut by 0 bases and J by 1 base, with 7 bases left in between. Germline V gives CDR1 SGHNT, CDR2 YYREEE (reference sequence). The CDR3 spans 14 residues. The CDR3 coding sequence is TGTGCCAGCAGCTTGGTTACAGGGAACACTGAAGCTTTCTTT. Translation: CASSLVTGNTEAFF.

The gene calls are TRBV5-1 and TRBJ2-5; TRBD1 matches 10 bases. The CDR3 is made up of 13 amino acids. The germline V gene has CDR1 SGHRS and CDR2 YFSETQ. Trimming cost V 9 bases and J 4 bases; bases outside gene matches: 6. This CDR3 is CATGQGGPETQYF. The DNA for the CDR3 is TGCGCCACAGGACAGGGGGGTCCAGAGACCCAGTACTTC.

The J gene is TRBJ2-7, the V gene TRBV1; the table's D call of TRBD1 was not tested on the DNA. TRBV1 is annotated as a pseudogene. The CDR3 runs to 18 residues. The CDR3 protein is CTRSHRDRGSPSSYEQYF. CDR3 sequence (DNA): TGCACCAGATCTCACCGGGACAGGGGCTCCCCAAGCTCCTACGAGCAGTACTTC.

This chain links TRBV4-1 with TRBJ1-2; tentative D call: TRBD1 (6 bases). Germline V gene lookup returns CDR1 MGHRA and CDR2 YSYEKL. This CDR3 spans 16 amino acids. V was cut by 0 bases and J by 6 bases, with 17 bases left in between. CDR3 loop: CASSQEATGRRNGYTF. The DNA of the CDR3 is TGCGCCAGCAGCCAAGAAGCTACAGGGAGAAGGAATGGCTACACCTTC.

The chain is built from TRBV6-6 and TRBJ1-1, with TRBD1 matching 8 bases. J gave up 8 bases and V 2 bases, and 4 bases lay outside the gene matches. The CDR3 is 13 residues long. Germline V gene data show CDR1 as MNHNY and CDR2 as SVGAGI (reference sequence). The CDR3 here is CASSYAWDREAFF. CDR3 nucleotide sequence: TGTGCCAGCAGTTACGCCTGGGACAGGGAAGCTTTCTTT.

This clone was observed a handful of times. This chain joins TRBV5-1 and TRBJ1-1; D is undetermined. This CDR3 comprises 13 residues. Looked up from germline, CDR1 is SGHRS and CDR2 is YFSETQ. V was cut by 0 bases and J by 6 bases, with 9 bases left in between. The CDR3 sequence: CASSLDGSAEAFF. The CDR3 DNA reads as TGCGCCAGCAGCTTGGATGGGAGTGCTGAAGCTTTCTTT.

The J gene is TRBJ2-2, the V gene TRBV10-3, with 9 bases that match TRBD2. This CDR3 is built from 15 residues. The V gene's germline CDR1 is ENHRY and CDR2 SYGVKD. V shed 4 bases, J shed 2 bases, and the junction held 2 bases outside the gene matches. The CDR3 sequence is CAISGTSANTGELFF. In DNA, the CDR3 is TGTGCCATCAGTGGGACTAGCGCAAACACCGGGGAGCTGTTTTTT.

The V call is TRBV27, the J call TRBJ2-5, with D perhaps TRBD2 (6 bases). The length of the CDR3 is 15 residues. Germline V gene sequence: CDR1 MNHEY, CDR2 SMNVEV (reference sequence). Trimming left V 6 bases short and J 4 bases short, with 18 bases between. The CDR3 loop is CASRHRDSRPETQYF. DNA of the CDR3: TGTGCCAGCAGGCACCGGGACTCCCGGCCAGAGACCCAGTACTTC.

The chain has TRBV5-1 and TRBJ1-5, with TRBD1 matching over 8 bases. With 0 bases clipped from V and 7 bases from J, the junction kept 6 bases outside the gene matches. Germline lookup yields CDR1 SGHRS and CDR2 YFSETQ. This CDR3 has 15 amino acids. CDR3 in amino acids: CASSLGPGGEQPQHF. The CDR3 coding sequence is TGCGCCAGCAGCTTGGGGCCAGGGGGCGAGCAGCCCCAGCATTTT.

The V gene is TRBV19, the J gene TRBJ1-6; a possible D gene is TRBD1 (5 bases). The germline CDR1 and CDR2 sequences are LNHDA and SQIVND (reference sequence). The CDR3 loop spans 12 amino acids. Between the trimmed V and J ends, which lost 4 bases and 8 bases, there was a span of 6 bases. CDR3 DNA sequence: TGTGCCAGTAGTACGGGGGATTCACCCCTCCACTTT. Translating it yields CASSTGDSPLHF.

The chain's CDR3 is CASSLVEAMNTEAFF. CDR3 DNA: TGCGCCAGCAGCTTGGTGGAGGCTATGAACACTGAAGCTTTCTTT. This rearrangement joins TRBV5-1 to TRBJ1-1, with D unclear. Between the trimmed V and J ends, which lost 0 bases and 0 bases, there was a span of 9 bases. Germline V gives CDR1 SGHRS, CDR2 YFSETQ. CDR3 length: 15 amino acids.

The chain is built from TRBV6-1 and TRBJ1-2, with D uncertain. The CDR3 totals 15 residues. V was cut by 5 bases and J by 2 bases, with 15 bases left in between. Germline V lookup: CDR1 MNHNS, CDR2 SASEGT. The CDR3 DNA reads as TGTGCCAGCAGTCCACTCGGGGTGTTGAACTATGGCTACACCTTC. Translated, it gives CASSPLGVLNYGYTF.

The V gene is TRBV11-1, the J gene TRBJ1-5; tentative D call: TRBD1 (6 bases). The germline CDR1 and CDR2 sequences are SGHAT and FQDESV (reference sequence). Trimming shortened V by 1 base and J by 9 bases, and 19 bases separated the two germline ends. This CDR3 has 16 residues. CDR3 region: CASSLERPGGQAPQHF. Written as DNA, the CDR3 is TGTGCCAGCAGCTTAGAGCGGCCGGGGGGCCAGGCGCCCCAGCATTTT.